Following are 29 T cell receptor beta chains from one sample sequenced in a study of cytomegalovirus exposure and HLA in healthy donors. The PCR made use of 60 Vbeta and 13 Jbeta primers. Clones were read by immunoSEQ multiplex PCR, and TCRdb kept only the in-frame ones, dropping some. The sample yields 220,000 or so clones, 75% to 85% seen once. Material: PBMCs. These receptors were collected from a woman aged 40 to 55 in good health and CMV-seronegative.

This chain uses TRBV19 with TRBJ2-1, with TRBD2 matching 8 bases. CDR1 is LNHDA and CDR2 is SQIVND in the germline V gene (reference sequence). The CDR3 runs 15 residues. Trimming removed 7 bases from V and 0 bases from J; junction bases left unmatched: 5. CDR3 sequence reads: CASTLSGSSYNEQFF. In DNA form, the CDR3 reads TGTGCCAGTACCCTGAGCGGGAGCTCCTACAATGAGCAGTTCTTC.

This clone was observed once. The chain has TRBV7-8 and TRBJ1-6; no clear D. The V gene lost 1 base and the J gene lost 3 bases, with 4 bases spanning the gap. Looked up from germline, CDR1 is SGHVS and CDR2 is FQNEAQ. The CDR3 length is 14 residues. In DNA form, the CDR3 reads TGTGCCAGCAGCTTAGTTAGCTATAATTCACCCCTCCACTTT. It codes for CASSLVSYNSPLHF.

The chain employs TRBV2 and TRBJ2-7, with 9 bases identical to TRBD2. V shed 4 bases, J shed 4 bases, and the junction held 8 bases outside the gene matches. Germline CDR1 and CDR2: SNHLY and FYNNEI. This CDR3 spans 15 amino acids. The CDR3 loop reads CASSVAGGPLYEQYF. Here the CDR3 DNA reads TGTGCCAGCAGTGTGGCGGGAGGGCCTCTATACGAGCAGTACTTC.

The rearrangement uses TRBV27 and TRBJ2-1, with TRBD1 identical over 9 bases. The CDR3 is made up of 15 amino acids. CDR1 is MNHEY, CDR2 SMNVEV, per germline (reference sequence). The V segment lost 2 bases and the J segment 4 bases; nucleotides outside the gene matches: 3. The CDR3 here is CASSLGGQGYNEQFF. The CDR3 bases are TGTGCCAGCAGTTTAGGGGGACAGGGTTACAATGAGCAGTTCTTC.

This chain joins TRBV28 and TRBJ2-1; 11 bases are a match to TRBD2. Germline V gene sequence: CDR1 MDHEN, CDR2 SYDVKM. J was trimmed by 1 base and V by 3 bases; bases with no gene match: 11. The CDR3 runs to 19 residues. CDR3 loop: CASSFHIAGGFDSYNEQFF. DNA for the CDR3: TGTGCCAGCAGTTTCCATATAGCGGGAGGGTTTGATTCCTACAATGAGCAGTTCTTC. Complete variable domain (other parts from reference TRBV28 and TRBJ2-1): DVKVTQSSRYLVKRTGEKVFLECVQDMDHENMFWYRQDPGLGLRLIYFSYDVKMKEKGDIPEGYSVSREKKERFSLILESASTNQTSMYLCASSFHIAGGFDSYNEQFFGPGTRLTVL.

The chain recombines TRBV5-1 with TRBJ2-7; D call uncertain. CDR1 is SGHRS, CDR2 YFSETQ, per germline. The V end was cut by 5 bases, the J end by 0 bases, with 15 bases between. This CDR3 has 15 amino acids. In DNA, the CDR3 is TGCGCCAGCAGTGCCGGAGCGAGCTCCTCCTACGAGCAGTACTTC. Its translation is CASSAGASSSYEQYF.

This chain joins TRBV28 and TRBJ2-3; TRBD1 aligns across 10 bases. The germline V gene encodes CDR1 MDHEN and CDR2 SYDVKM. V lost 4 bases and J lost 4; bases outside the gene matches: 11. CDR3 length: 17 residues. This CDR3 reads CASSSNARTGGADTQYF. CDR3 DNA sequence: TGTGCCAGCAGTTCAAACGCTCGGACAGGGGGAGCAGATACGCAGTATTTT.

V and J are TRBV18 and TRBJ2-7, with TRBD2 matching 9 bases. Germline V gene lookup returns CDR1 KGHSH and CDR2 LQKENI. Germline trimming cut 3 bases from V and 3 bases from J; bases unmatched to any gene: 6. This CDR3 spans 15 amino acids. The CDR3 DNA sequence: TGTGCCAGCTCACCTGGACTAGCGATTCGCTACGAGCAGTACTTC. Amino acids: CASSPGLAIRYEQYF.

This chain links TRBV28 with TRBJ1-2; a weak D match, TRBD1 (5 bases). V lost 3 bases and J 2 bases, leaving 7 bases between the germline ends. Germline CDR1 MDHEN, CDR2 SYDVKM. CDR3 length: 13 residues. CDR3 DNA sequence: TGTGCCAGCAGTTTGCCAGGGAACTATGGCTACACCTTC. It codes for CASSLPGNYGYTF.

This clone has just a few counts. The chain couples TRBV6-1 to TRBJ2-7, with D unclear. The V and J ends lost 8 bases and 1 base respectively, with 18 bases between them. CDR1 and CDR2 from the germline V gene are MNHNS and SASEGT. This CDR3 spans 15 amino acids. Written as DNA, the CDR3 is TGTGCCAGCCAGGATTTACTCCCGCCGTCCTACGAGCAGTACTTC. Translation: CASQDLLPPSYEQYF.

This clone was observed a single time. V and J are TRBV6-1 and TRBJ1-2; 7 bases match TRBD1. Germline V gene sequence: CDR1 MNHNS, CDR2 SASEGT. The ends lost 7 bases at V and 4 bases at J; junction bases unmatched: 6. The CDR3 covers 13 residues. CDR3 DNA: TGTGCCAGCATCGGGGACAGTTCCTATGGCTACACCTTC. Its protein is CASIGDSSYGYTF.

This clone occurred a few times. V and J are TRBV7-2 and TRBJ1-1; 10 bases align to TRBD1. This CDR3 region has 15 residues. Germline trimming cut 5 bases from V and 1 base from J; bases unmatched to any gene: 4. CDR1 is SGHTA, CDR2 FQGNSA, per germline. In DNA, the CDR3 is TGTGCCAGCAGCCCAGGACAGGGGGGGAACACTGAAGCTTTCTTT. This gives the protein CASSPGQGGNTEAFF.

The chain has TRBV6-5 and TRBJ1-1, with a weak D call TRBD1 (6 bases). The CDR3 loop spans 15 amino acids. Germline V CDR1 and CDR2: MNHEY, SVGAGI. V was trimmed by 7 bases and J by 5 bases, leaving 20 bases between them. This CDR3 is CASTPREGVGTEAFF. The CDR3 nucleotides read TGTGCCAGCACCCCCAGGGAGGGGGTAGGTACTGAAGCTTTCTTT.

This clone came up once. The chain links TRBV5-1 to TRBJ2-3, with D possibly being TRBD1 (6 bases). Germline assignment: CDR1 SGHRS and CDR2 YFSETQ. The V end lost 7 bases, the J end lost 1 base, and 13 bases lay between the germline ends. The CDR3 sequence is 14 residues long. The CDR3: CASASQGRTDTQYF. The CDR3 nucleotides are TGCGCCAGCGCATCACAGGGACGCACAGATACGCAGTATTTT.

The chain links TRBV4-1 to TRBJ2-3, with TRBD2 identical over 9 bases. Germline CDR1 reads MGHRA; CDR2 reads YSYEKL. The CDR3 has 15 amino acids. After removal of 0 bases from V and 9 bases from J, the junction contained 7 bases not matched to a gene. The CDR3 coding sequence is TGCGCCAGCAGCCAAGACCTAGCGGGGAGGGGCACGCAGTATTTT. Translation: CASSQDLAGRGTQYF.

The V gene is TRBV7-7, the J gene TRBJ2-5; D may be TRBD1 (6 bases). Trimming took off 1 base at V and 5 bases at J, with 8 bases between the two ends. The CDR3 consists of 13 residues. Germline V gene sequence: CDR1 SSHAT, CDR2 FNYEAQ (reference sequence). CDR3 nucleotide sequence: TGTGCCAGCAGCTTAGGGACAGTGGAGACCCAGTACTTC. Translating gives CASSLGTVETQYF.

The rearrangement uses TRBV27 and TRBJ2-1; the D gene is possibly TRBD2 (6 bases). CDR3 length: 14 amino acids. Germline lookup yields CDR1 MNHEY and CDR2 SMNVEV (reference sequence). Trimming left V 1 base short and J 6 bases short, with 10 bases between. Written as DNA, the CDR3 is TGTGCCAGCAGTTTATATGGAGGGGTCAATGAGCAGTTCTTC. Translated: CASSLYGGVNEQFF.

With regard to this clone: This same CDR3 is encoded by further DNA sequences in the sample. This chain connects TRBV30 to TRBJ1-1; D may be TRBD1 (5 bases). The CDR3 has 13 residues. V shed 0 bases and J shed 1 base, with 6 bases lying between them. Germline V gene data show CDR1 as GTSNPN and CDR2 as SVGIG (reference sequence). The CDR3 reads CAWSVGGNTEAFF. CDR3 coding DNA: TGTGCCTGGAGTGTCGGGGGGAACACTGAAGCTTTCTTT.

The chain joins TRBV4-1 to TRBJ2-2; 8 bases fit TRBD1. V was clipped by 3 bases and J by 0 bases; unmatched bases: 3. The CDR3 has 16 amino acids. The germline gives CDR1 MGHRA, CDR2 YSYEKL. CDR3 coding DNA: TGCGCCAGCAGCCAGTTGGGACAGGCGAACACCGGGGAGCTGTTTTTT. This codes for CASSQLGQANTGELFF.

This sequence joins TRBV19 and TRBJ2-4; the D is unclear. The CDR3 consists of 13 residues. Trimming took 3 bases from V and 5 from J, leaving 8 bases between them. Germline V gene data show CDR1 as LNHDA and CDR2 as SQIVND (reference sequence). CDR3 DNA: TGTGCCAGTAGTATGGAGCAACAAAACATTCAGTACTTC. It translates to CASSMEQQNIQYF.

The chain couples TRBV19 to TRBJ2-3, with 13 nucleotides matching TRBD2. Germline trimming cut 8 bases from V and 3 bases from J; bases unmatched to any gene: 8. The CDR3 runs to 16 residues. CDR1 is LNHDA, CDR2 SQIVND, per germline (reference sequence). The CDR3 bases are TGTGCCAGTTCAGGACTAGCGGGAGTAGCAACAGATACGCAGTATTTT. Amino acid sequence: CASSGLAGVATDTQYF.

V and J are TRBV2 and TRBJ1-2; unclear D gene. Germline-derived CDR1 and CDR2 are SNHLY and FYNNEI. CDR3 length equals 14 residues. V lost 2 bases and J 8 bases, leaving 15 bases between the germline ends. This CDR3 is CASSESAAAGGYTF. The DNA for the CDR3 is TGTGCCAGCAGTGAATCGGCAGCTGCGGGAGGCTACACCTTC. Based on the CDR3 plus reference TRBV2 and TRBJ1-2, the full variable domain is EPEVTQTPSHQVTQMGQEVILRCVPISNHLYFYWYRQILGQKVEFLVSFYNNEISEKSEIFDDQFSVERPDGSNFTLKIRSTKLEDSAMYFCASSESAAAGGYTFGSGTRLTVV.

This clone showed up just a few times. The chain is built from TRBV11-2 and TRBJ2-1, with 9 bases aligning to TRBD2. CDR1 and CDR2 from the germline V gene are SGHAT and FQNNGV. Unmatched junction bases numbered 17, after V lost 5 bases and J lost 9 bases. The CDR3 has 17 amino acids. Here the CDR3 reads CASSLPYSGSFRSEQFF. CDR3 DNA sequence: TGTGCCAGCAGCCTCCCTTATAGCGGGAGCTTTAGGAGTGAGCAGTTCTTC.

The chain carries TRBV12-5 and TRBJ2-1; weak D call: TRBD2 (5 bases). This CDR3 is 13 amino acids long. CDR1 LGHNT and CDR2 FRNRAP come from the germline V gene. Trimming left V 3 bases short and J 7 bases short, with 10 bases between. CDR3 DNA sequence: TGTGCTAGTGGTTTACTAGTTAAGAATGAGCAGTTCTTC. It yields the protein CASGLLVKNEQFF.

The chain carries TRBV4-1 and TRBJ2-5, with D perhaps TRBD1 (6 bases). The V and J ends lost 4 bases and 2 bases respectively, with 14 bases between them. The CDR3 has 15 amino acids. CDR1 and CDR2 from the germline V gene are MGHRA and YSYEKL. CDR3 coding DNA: TGCGCCAGCAGCCTCCACCGGGACAATCAAGAGACCCAGTACTTC. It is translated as CASSLHRDNQETQYF.

The CDR3 is CASSLTGRVGETQYF. DNA of the CDR3: TGTGCCAGCAGCTTAACAGGGAGAGTAGGAGAGACCCAGTACTTC. This rearrangement joins TRBV7-2 to TRBJ2-5; possible D gene TRBD1, 6 bases. Looked up from germline, CDR1 is SGHTA and CDR2 is FQGNSA. V gave up 2 bases and J gave up 4 bases, with 14 bases separating them. The length of the CDR3 is 15 residues.

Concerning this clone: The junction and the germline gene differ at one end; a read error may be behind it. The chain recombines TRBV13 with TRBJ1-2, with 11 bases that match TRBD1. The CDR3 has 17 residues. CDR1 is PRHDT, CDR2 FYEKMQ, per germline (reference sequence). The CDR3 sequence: CASSLGTGGGRVYGYTF. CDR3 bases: TGTGCCAGCAGCCTAGGGACAGGGGGAGGACGTGTGTATGGCTACACCTTC.

The CDR3 spells CASSYRGMNSPLHF. As DNA, the CDR3 is TGTGCCAGCAGTTACAGGGGCATGAATTCACCCCTCCACTTT. The chain combines TRBV27 with TRBJ1-6; the match to TRBD1 covers 7 bases. The V gene end was trimmed by 4 bases and the J gene end by 7 bases; junction bases not matched to a gene: 4. CDR3 length: 14 amino acids. Germline assignment: CDR1 MNHEY and CDR2 SMNVEV (reference sequence).

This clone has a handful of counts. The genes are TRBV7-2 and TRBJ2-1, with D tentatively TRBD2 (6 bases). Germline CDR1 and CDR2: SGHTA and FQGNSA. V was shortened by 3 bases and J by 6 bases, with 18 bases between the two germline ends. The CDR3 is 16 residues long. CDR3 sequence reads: CASSFFGGTFGNEQFF. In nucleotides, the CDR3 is TGTGCCAGCAGCTTTTTCGGGGGAACTTTCGGCAATGAGCAGTTCTTC. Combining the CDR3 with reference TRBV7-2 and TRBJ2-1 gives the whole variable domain GAGVSQSPSNKVTEKGKDVELRCDPISGHTALYWYRQSLGQGLEFLIYFQGNSAPDKSGLPSDRFSAERTGGSVSTLTIQRTQQEDSAVYLCASSFFGGTFGNEQFFGPGTRLTVL.